A single sample is the source of the 22 T cell receptor beta chains below, sequenced in a study of blood T cell repertoires in COVID-19. The data were produced by immunoSEQ multiplex PCR, yet TCRdb's version contains in-frame clones alone and is incomplete. Of some 35,000 clones listed, roughly 85% are singletons. Sequenced sample: peripheral blood. The receptors derive from a man aged 45-65 years with acute or convalescent COVID-19.

The rearrangement links TRBV19 to TRBJ2-1; D perhaps matches TRBD2 (5 bases). The CDR3 runs to 15 residues. V lost 4 bases and J lost 8, with 18 bases in between. The germline CDR1 and CDR2 sequences are LNHDA and SQIVND (reference sequence). In DNA, the CDR3 is TGTGCCAGTAGTACCCGGACCCGGGGTACCGATGAGCAGTTCTTC. This encodes CASSTRTRGTDEQFF.

A remark on this clone: One end of the junction does not line up with germline, which may come from a read error. V and J are TRBV28 and TRBJ1-1, with a weak D call TRBD1 (5 bases). The length of the CDR3 is 13 residues. Germline CDR1 is MDHEN and CDR2 is SYDVKM. The DNA for the CDR3 is TGTGCCAGCACCCTGGGGCTTACCACTAAAGCTTTCTTT. It codes for CASTLGLTTKAFF.

V gene TRBV18 combines with J gene TRBJ2-7, with 8 nucleotides matching TRBD2. The CDR3 has 16 residues. V lost 4 bases and J lost 0; bases outside the gene matches: 8. Per the germline V gene, CDR1 is KGHSH and CDR2 is LQKENI. CDR3 DNA sequence: TGTGCCAGCTCACGTAATACCGGGACTAGCTCCTACGAGCAGTACTTC. Its protein is CASSRNTGTSSYEQYF.

This clone was detected only once. V gene TRBV29-1 combines with J gene TRBJ2-2, with D perhaps matching TRBD2 (5 bases). CDR3 length equals 15 residues. Trimming left V 3 bases short and J 0 bases short, with 11 bases between. CDR1 and CDR2 (germline): SQVTM, ANQGSEA. In DNA, the CDR3 is TGCAGCGTTGACCAAGAGGACTCGAACACCGGGGAGCTGTTTTTT. Its translation: CSVDQEDSNTGELFF.

CDR3 residues: CASSLVGPGGEQYF. The DNA of the CDR3 is TGTGCCAGCAGCTTAGTGGGGCCCGGGGGCGAGCAGTACTTC. This chain joins TRBV7-8 and TRBJ2-7; tentatively, D is TRBD2 (6 bases). Per the germline V gene, CDR1 is SGHVS and CDR2 is FQNEAQ. Trimming shortened V by 1 base and J by 6 bases, and 13 bases separated the two germline ends. This CDR3 is 14 amino acids long.

The genes are TRBV10-3 and TRBJ1-1; 7 bases agree with TRBD1. CDR3 size: 14 residues. Germline trimming cut 7 bases from V and 1 base from J; bases unmatched to any gene: 6. CDR1 and CDR2 from the germline V gene are ENHRY and SYGVKD. The CDR3 DNA follows: TGTGCCATCACAGGGGGGACGGGGAACACTGAAGCTTTCTTT. Encoded protein: CAITGGTGNTEAFF.

The rearrangement joins TRBV6-5 to TRBJ2-3, with TRBD2 identical over 7 bases. Germline CDR1 reads MNHEY; CDR2 reads SVGAGI. CDR3 length: 15 amino acids. V was clipped by 9 bases and J by 2 bases; unmatched bases: 11. CDR3: CASSATGGPTDTQYF. The CDR3 DNA is TGTGCCAGTTCTGCGACGGGGGGACCCACAGATACGCAGTATTTT.

Only a few counts were recorded for this clone. The chain carries TRBV7-3 and TRBJ1-2; 9 bases are shared with TRBD1. The V segment lost 4 bases and the J segment 7 bases; nucleotides outside the gene matches: 4. The CDR3 runs 13 residues. The germline gives CDR1 SGHTA, CDR2 FQGTGA. DNA of the CDR3: TGTGCCAGCAGCTCCGGGACAGGGACTGGCTACACCTTC. Translated: CASSSGTGTGYTF. The entire variable domain, with the rest obtained from reference TRBV7-3 and TRBJ1-2, is as follows: GAGVSQTPSNKVTEKGKYVELRCDPISGHTALYWYRQSLGQGPEFLIYFQGTGAADDSGLPNDRFFAVRPEGSVSTLKIQRTERGDSAVYLCASSSGTGTGYTFGSGTRLTVV.

This chain links TRBV7-8 with TRBJ1-2, with TRBD1 matching over 8 bases. The germline V gene encodes CDR1 SGHVS and CDR2 FQNEAQ. Germline trimming cut 1 base from V and 6 bases from J; bases unmatched to any gene: 7. The CDR3 runs 15 residues. CDR3 nucleotide sequence: TGTGCCAGCAGCTTAGGTTTGGACAGGGATAATGGCTACACCTTC. Translated, it gives CASSLGLDRDNGYTF.

The chain couples TRBV28 to TRBJ1-1; 11 nucleotides line up with TRBD1. Germline V gene sequence: CDR1 MDHEN, CDR2 SYDVKM. CDR3 size: 18 residues. The junction had 14 bases not matched to a gene; V was cut back by 5 bases and J by 3 bases. Here the CDR3 DNA reads TGTGCCAGCAGTGCCGTGGGACAGGGGGGTCTTCGGGACACTGAAGCTTTCTTT. The encoded protein is CASSAVGQGGLRDTEAFF.

This sequence joins TRBV29-1 and TRBJ2-3; D gene uncertain. With 6 bases removed from V and 3 bases from J, the gap between germline ends came to 16 bases. This CDR3 contains 14 residues. Germline CDR1 reads SQVTM; CDR2 reads ANQGSEA. CDR3 sequence: CSVSPWAGTDTQYF. The CDR3 coding sequence is TGCAGCGTCTCCCCCTGGGCAGGAACAGATACGCAGTATTTT.

The chain has TRBV2 and TRBJ2-1, with 8 bases that match TRBD1. CDR1 SNHLY and CDR2 FYNNEI come from the germline V gene. The V gene end was trimmed by 6 bases and the J gene end by 0 bases; junction bases not matched to a gene: 4. This CDR3 has 15 residues. CDR3 nucleotide sequence: TGTGCCAGCAGGGGGACAGGTAGCTCCTACAATGAGCAGTTCTTC. It specifies CASRGTGSSYNEQFF.

This chain uses TRBV19 with TRBJ1-5, with D maybe TRBD1 (6 bases). CDR3 size: 16 residues. V lost 7 bases and J 2 bases, leaving 18 bases between the germline ends. Germline-derived CDR1 and CDR2 are LNHDA and SQIVND (reference sequence). The CDR3 here is CASTIGTRGRNQPQHF. CDR3 DNA: TGTGCCAGTACCATAGGGACAAGGGGTCGCAATCAGCCCCAGCATTTT.

The chain is built from TRBV5-6 and TRBJ1-2; 7 bases are a match to TRBD1. The CDR3 runs 16 residues. V lost 5 bases and J lost 8; bases outside the gene matches: 18. Per germline, CDR1 SGHDT and CDR2 YYEEEE. The CDR3 spells CASRPRTGLTNIGYTF. CDR3 DNA: TGTGCCAGCAGACCACGGACAGGACTCACCAATATAGGCTACACCTTC.

V is TRBV5-6 and J is TRBJ2-7; the D is unclear. Deletions cut 0 bases from V and 0 bases from J, with 7 bases between. There are 14 residues in the CDR3. CDR1 is SGHDT and CDR2 is YYEEEE in the germline V gene. The CDR3 nucleotides read TGTGCCAGCAGCTTGGTAGAGAGCTCCTACGAGCAGTACTTC. Translation: CASSLVESSYEQYF.

This rearrangement joins TRBV27 to TRBJ1-5, with 7 bases aligning to TRBD1. The CDR3 sequence is 16 residues long. Germline V gene sequence: CDR1 MNHEY, CDR2 SMNVEV (reference sequence). The junction had 11 bases not matched to a gene; V was cut back by 2 bases and J by 7 bases. In DNA, the CDR3 is TGTGCCAGCAGTTTAAATTACAGGGGACTGAGCCAGCCCCAGCATTTT. Protein: CASSLNYRGLSQPQHF.

The chain has TRBV7-2 and TRBJ2-7, with 10 bases fitting TRBD2. The CDR3 spans 15 residues. Germline V gives CDR1 SGHTA, CDR2 FQGNSA. The junction had 4 bases not matched to a gene; V was cut back by 1 base and J by 4 bases. CDR3 loop: CASSLEVAGGYEQYF. The CDR3 DNA follows: TGTGCCAGCAGCTTAGAGGTAGCGGGGGGATACGAGCAGTACTTC.

The chain's CDR3 is CASRTGGEEKLFF. CDR3 nucleotide sequence: TGTGCCAGCAGGACAGGGGGCGAGGAAAAACTGTTTTTT. V is TRBV13 and J is TRBJ1-4, with 10 positions matching TRBD1. CDR1 is PRHDT and CDR2 is FYEKMQ in the germline V gene (reference sequence). This CDR3 has 13 amino acids. With V trimmed by 6 bases and J by 8 bases, 3 bases remained unmatched. The variable domain in full, completed from reference TRBV13 and TRBJ1-4, reads AAGVIQSPRHLIKEKRETATLKCYPIPRHDTVYWYQQGPGQDPQFLISFYEKMQSDKGSIPDRFSAQQFSDYHSELNMSSLELGDSALYFCASRTGGEEKLFFGSGTQLSVL.

The chain has TRBV7-2 and TRBJ1-5; no firm D call. Germline CDR1 is SGHTA and CDR2 is FQGNSA. Between the trimmed V and J ends, which lost 1 base and 3 bases, there was a span of 10 bases. This CDR3 has 15 residues. The CDR3 loop is CASSLVQAVNQPQHF. CDR3 nucleotides: TGTGCCAGCAGCTTAGTGCAGGCAGTCAATCAGCCCCAGCATTTT.

The chain combines TRBV11-2 with TRBJ2-2; TRBD1 matches 8 bases. Trimming at V came to 1 base and at J to 6 bases, leaving 4 bases not matched to a gene. The CDR3 extends over 15 amino acids. Germline V gene sequence: CDR1 SGHAT, CDR2 FQNNGV. CDR3 nucleotides: TGTGCCAGCAGCTTAGGGACAGGGAGGTCCGGGGAGCTGTTTTTT. It encodes CASSLGTGRSGELFF.

The chain recombines TRBV6-5 with TRBJ1-3; D might be TRBD1 (6 bases). Trimming took 6 bases from V and 2 from J, leaving 8 bases between them. The CDR3 length is 13 residues. From germline, CDR1 is MNHEY and CDR2 SVGAGI. In DNA form, the CDR3 reads TGTGCCAGCAGAGGGGACACTGGAAACACCATATATTTT. Translated: CASRGDTGNTIYF.

This clone turned up a few times. V usage is TRBV5-1 and J usage is TRBJ2-7; tentative D call: TRBD2 (5 bases). This CDR3 is built from 14 residues. Germline assignment: CDR1 SGHRS and CDR2 YFSETQ. V was shortened by 4 bases and J by 2 bases, with 13 bases between the two germline ends. The chain's CDR3 is CASSTDSYTYEQYF. Here the CDR3 DNA reads TGCGCCAGCAGCACGGACTCCTATACCTACGAGCAGTACTTC. The variable domain in full, with the rest retrieved from reference TRBV5-1 and TRBJ2-7, is KAGVTQTPRYLIKTRGQQVTLSCSPISGHRSVSWYQQTPGQGLQFLFEYFSETQRNKGNFPGRFSGRQFSNSRSEMNVSTLELGDSALYLCASSTDSYTYEQYFGPGTRLTVT.